This T cell receptor beta chain was captured in a study of blood T cell repertoires in COVID-19. Study context: From the United States, Italy and Spain came samples of acute and convalescent COVID-19.

Seattle patients were enrolled while actively infected and followed longitudinally. The CDR3 is 15 amino acids. V lost 0 bases and J 5 bases, leaving 8 bases between the germline ends. Germline loops: CDR1 LNHNV, CDR2 YYDKDF (reference sequence). In the authors' workflow: Scientists estimated how many nucleated cells there were by amplifying reference gene primers. Here immunoSEQ multiplex PCR was the method, and the copy in TCRdb shows in-frame clones only, minus some. D and trimming were read from the DNA, whereas the V and J calls and clone size are those reported in that table. Of about 170,000 clones listed, approximately 84% are singletons.

The sequencing sample was made of peripheral blood. The clonotype comes from an elderly woman with COVID-19, enrolled during active disease. The chain links TRBV15 to TRBJ1-6, with a tentative D call TRBD1 (5 bases). CDR3 sequence (DNA): TGTGCCACCAGCAGAGACGGGGGGGATAATTCACCCCTCCACTTT. This codes for CATSRDGGDNSPLHF. The complete variable domain, with remaining parts taken from reference TRBV15 and TRBJ1-6, reads DAMVIQNPRYQVTQFGKPVTLSCSQTLNHNVMYWYQQKSSQAPKLLFHYYDKDFNNEADTPDNFQSRRPNTSFCFLDIRSPGLGDTAMYLCATSRDGGDNSPLHFGNGTRLTVT.